The 20 T cell receptor beta chains below come from one sample, sequenced in a study of blood T cells in healthy people across ages. A sample-barcoded 5' primer and a J-beta primer mix were used in a second PCR of about 6 to 11 cycles. From the 5' RACE reads, TCRdb called clonotypes with MiXCR, one entry per CDR3 protein. The sample lists around 2 million distinct CDR3 sequences; around 40% were seen once. The source material was blood. These receptor sequences come from a human donor in good health.

This chain uses TRBV7-2 with TRBJ1-2, with D possibly being TRBD1 (6 bases). The CDR3 covers 14 residues. CDR1 and CDR2 from the germline V gene are SGHTA and FQGNSA. V was pared by 7 bases and J by 6 bases, with 18 bases between. DNA for the CDR3: TGTGCCAGCACCGGAGGACAGCCGGGGGATGGCTACACCTTC. It specifies CASTGGQPGDGYTF.

This clonotype was observed a few times. V gene TRBV7-9 combines with J gene TRBJ2-2, with 7 positions matching TRBD1. Trimming cost V 4 bases and J 0 bases; bases outside gene matches: 8. CDR3 length equals 17 residues. The germline gives CDR1 SEHNR, CDR2 FQNEAQ (reference sequence). The CDR3 nucleotides read TGTGCCAGCAGCTACGTACAGGGGCCCGCGAACACCGGGGAGCTGTTTTTT. It codes for CASSYVQGPANTGELFF. The variable domain in full, completed from reference TRBV7-9 and TRBJ2-2, reads DTGVSQNPRHKITKRGQNVTFRCDPISEHNRLYWYRQTLGQGPEFLTYFQNEAQLEKSRLLSDRFSAERPKGSFSTLEIQRTEQGDSAMYLCASSYVQGPANTGELFFGEGSRLTVL.

On this clonotype itself: One end of the junction is discordant with germline, which a read error may explain. This sequence joins TRBV7-2 and TRBJ2-7, with D unclear. The length of the CDR3 is 13 residues. Germline CDR1 reads SGHTA; CDR2 reads FQGNSA. CDR3 residues: CASNLGASYEQYF. Written as DNA, the CDR3 is TGTGCCAGCAACTTAGGCGCATCCTACGAGCAGTACTTC.

This clonotype was recorded once. Its ends do not fully match the called genes, so a read error is possible. The J gene is TRBJ2-1, the V gene TRBV15; 9 bases are shared with TRBD2. Per germline, CDR1 LNHNV and CDR2 YYDKDF (reference sequence). The CDR3 is made up of 16 amino acids. Here the CDR3 reads CAISRQLAGVYNEQFF. CDR3 DNA: TGTGCCATCAGCAGACAACTAGCGGGTGTCTACAATGAGCAGTTCTTC.

The chain uses TRBV24-1 and TRBJ2-5; tentative D call: TRBD2 (5 bases). The CDR3 has 17 residues. V lost 1 base to trimming and J lost 2 bases, with 16 bases between them. CDR1 KGHDR and CDR2 SFDVKD come from the germline V gene. CDR3 protein: CATSDFGSVLRQETQYF. CDR3 DNA: TGTGCCACCAGTGATTTTGGTAGCGTTTTAAGGCAAGAGACCCAGTACTTC.

V and J are TRBV2 and TRBJ1-1, with a possible D match to TRBD1 (6 bases). The CDR3 is made up of 17 amino acids. V dropped 1 base and J dropped 2 bases, with 17 bases sitting between them. Germline CDR1 is SNHLY and CDR2 is FYNNEI. The CDR3 region is CASSEDAQGWGNTEAFF. CDR3 nucleotides: TGTGCCAGCAGTGAAGACGCACAGGGATGGGGTAACACTGAAGCTTTCTTT.

As for this clonotype: Germline and junction disagree at one end, which may indicate a read error. The chain has TRBV20-1 and TRBJ2-1; TRBD2 agrees at 11 bases. The CDR3 length is 16 residues. Germline CDR1 DFQATT, CDR2 SNEGSKA (reference sequence). The CDR3 region is CSALGTSGSSYNEQVF. In DNA, the CDR3 is TGCAGTGCACTGGGGACTAGCGGTAGCTCCTACAATGAGCAGGTCTTC.

This clonotype has a handful of counts. A much larger clone lies a single base off, so this may be a read error. This chain uses TRBV7-3 with TRBJ2-7; perhaps D is TRBD1 or TRBD2 (6 bases each). The germline V gene encodes CDR1 SGHTA and CDR2 FQGTGA. V was clipped by 5 bases and J by 3 bases, with 17 bases between them. This CDR3 spans 15 amino acids. CDR3 nucleotide sequence: TGTGCCAGCAGCCGCGGGGCAGGGGAAGGCTACGAGCAGTACTTC. It encodes CASSRGAGEGYEQYF.

This clonotype came up once. This chain links TRBV12-3 or TRBV12-4 with TRBJ1-5; no clear D. This CDR3 region has 16 residues. V lost 3 bases to trimming and J lost 1 base, with 13 bases between them. The CDR3 DNA reads TGTGCCAGCAGTTTTCGGACGGTGGGGAGCAATCAGCCCCAGCATTTT. Encoded protein: CASSFRTVGSNQPQHF.

J is TRBJ2-3 and V is TRBV9, with a possible D match to TRBD1 (6 bases). This CDR3 has 16 amino acids. V was trimmed by 0 bases and J by 0 bases, leaving 11 bases between them. Germline CDR1 reads SGDLS; CDR2 reads YYNGEE. CDR3 DNA sequence: TGTGCCAGCAGCGTAGGGGGAAGGGGGAGCACAGATACGCAGTATTTT. This sequence encodes CASSVGGRGSTDTQYF. Full variable domain (rest looked up from reference TRBV9 and TRBJ2-3): DSGVTQTPKHLITATGQRVTLRCSPRSGDLSVYWYQQSLDQGLQFLIQYYNGEERAKGNILERFSAQQFPDLHSELNLSSLELGDSALYFCASSVGGRGSTDTQYFGPGTRLTVL.

This chain joins TRBV5-5 and TRBJ2-4; weak D call: TRBD2 (6 bases). The CDR3 runs 14 residues. Germline CDR1 is SGHKS and CDR2 is YYEKEE (reference sequence). V was cut by 3 bases and J by 8 bases, with 15 bases left in between. CDR3 nucleotides: TGTGCCAGCAGCTCGGGGGACCCCGTTGACATTCAGTACTTC. It specifies CASSSGDPVDIQYF.

This clonotype was seen more than once but under ten times. The rearrangement links TRBV6-5 to TRBJ1-1; D is unclear. This CDR3 has 13 amino acids. Germline lookup yields CDR1 MNHEY and CDR2 SVGAGI. The ends were cut back, 4 bases at V and 7 bases at J, with 13 bases in the middle. CDR3 DNA: TGTGCCAGCAGTTTCGACAATTCGATTGAAGCTTTCTTT. This codes for CASSFDNSIEAFF.

The V call is TRBV7-3, the J call TRBJ1-1; D is unclear. Germline loops: CDR1 SGHTA, CDR2 FQGTGA. Deletions cut 4 bases from V and 5 bases from J, with 11 bases between. The CDR3 length is 13 residues. The CDR3, as DNA: TGTGCCAGCAGCTCAGAGATAGGGACTGAAGCTTTCTTT. Translated, it gives CASSSEIGTEAFF. The entire variable domain, with the rest obtained from reference TRBV7-3 and TRBJ1-1, is as follows: GAGVSQTPSNKVTEKGKYVELRCDPISGHTALYWYRQSLGQGPEFLIYFQGTGAADDSGLPNDRFFAVRPEGSVSTLKIQRTERGDSAVYLCASSSEIGTEAFFGQGTRLTVV.

The chain couples TRBV28 to TRBJ1-2; D is uncertain. V lost 8 bases, J lost 0 bases, and 16 bases lay in between. This CDR3 contains 15 residues. Germline CDR1 and CDR2: MDHEN and SYDVKM. CDR3 loop: CASGSNSATNYGYTF. The CDR3 DNA is TGTGCCAGCGGAAGCAACAGTGCCACTAACTATGGCTACACCTTC.

The chain has TRBV12-3 or TRBV12-4 and TRBJ1-3, with 9 bases that match TRBD1. The CDR3 extends over 14 amino acids. The junction had 8 bases not matched to a gene; V was cut back by 10 bases and J by 4 bases. This CDR3 reads CATTDRGPGNTIYF. The CDR3 DNA reads TGTGCCACAACGGACAGGGGTCCCGGAAACACCATATATTTT.

Written as DNA, the CDR3 is TGTGCCAGCGGGGAGGGGGCCTTCGAGCAGTTCTTC. Its protein is CASGEGAFEQFF. The chain links TRBV12-3 or TRBV12-4 to TRBJ2-1; D might be TRBD1 or TRBD2, each matching 7 bases. The CDR3 spans 12 residues. Trimming removed 8 bases at V and 10 bases at J, with 15 bases between.

This clonotype appeared a few times. The V call is TRBV7-2, the J call TRBJ2-5; D is unresolved. Per the germline V gene, CDR1 is SGHTA and CDR2 is FQGNSA. V shed 6 bases and J shed 4 bases, with 18 bases lying between them. The CDR3 contains 15 residues. As DNA, the CDR3 is TGTGCCAGCAGACCATCCTCCGCGGCGTTAGAGACCCAGTACTTC. This encodes CASRPSSAALETQYF.

The chain joins TRBV5-1 to TRBJ1-3, with a weak D call TRBD1 (5 bases). The CDR3 has 16 amino acids. Germline V CDR1 and CDR2: SGHRS, YFSETQ. With 0 bases removed from V and 8 bases from J, the gap between germline ends came to 18 bases. The CDR3 nucleotides are TGCGCCAGCAGCTTGGCCGGGTCCAGGAGGGGAGACACCATATATTTT. Translated: CASSLAGSRRGDTIYF.

The genes are TRBV4-1 and TRBJ2-5; 9 bases fit TRBD2. Germline values: CDR1 MGHRA, CDR2 YSYEKL. This CDR3 has 16 residues. The V segment lost 1 base and the J segment 2 bases; nucleotides outside the gene matches: 5. CDR3 bases: TGCGCCAGCAGCCAAGGTTTGCGGGGGGGGCAAGAGACCCAGTACTTC. This encodes CASSQGLRGGQETQYF.

The chain carries TRBV30 and TRBJ2-5; D gene ambiguous. Per the germline V gene, CDR1 is GTSNPN and CDR2 is SVGIG (reference sequence). The CDR3 is made up of 13 amino acids. V was clipped by 1 base and J by 0 bases, with 6 bases between them. CDR3 residues: CAWSDYYQETQYF. DNA of the CDR3: TGTGCCTGGAGTGACTACTACCAAGAGACCCAGTACTTC. Full variable domain (remainder filled in from reference TRBV30 and TRBJ2-5): SQTIHQWPATLVQPVGSPLSLECTVEGTSNPNLYWYRQAAGRGLQLLFYSVGIGQISSEVPQNLSASRPQDRQFILSSKKLLLSDSGFYLCAWSDYYQETQYFGPGTRLLVL.